This TCR beta chain appears in the sequencing data of a study of prognosis after radiotherapy for stage I lung cancer. Starting from genomic DNA, TCR beta CDR3 was amplified through two-round multiplex PCR. Amplification in first-round PCR relied on primers specific to each TRBV and TRBJ gene. One entry per CDR3 protein results from TCRdb running MiXCR on the multiplex PCR reads. Among around 63,000 distinct CDR3 sequences listed, more than 20% were seen once. This CDR3 spans 14 amino acids. Germline CDR1 DFQATT, CDR2 SNEGSKA (reference sequence). The V gene end was trimmed by 4 bases and the J gene end by 2 bases; junction bases not matched to a gene: 2.

This receptor was identified in a donor aged 50 or older with non-small cell lung cancer. The chain is built from TRBV20-1 and TRBJ2-3; 11 bases match TRBD2. This specimen was PBMCs, taken before or after stereotactic body radiation therapy (not recorded which). CDR3 bases: TGCAGTGCTACTAGCGGGGGGCCCACAGATACGCAGTATTTT. Translated, it gives CSATSGGPTDTQYF.